The rows below give T cell receptor beta chains drawn from one sample of a study of CD4 T cells in relation to SARS-CoV-2 and coronaviruses. Generated by immunoSEQ multiplex PCR, the TCRdb table keeps only in-frame clones and is missing some. The data show about 24,000 clones, with 65% to 80% seen just once and roughly 12% held by the top ten. Antigen specificity for these receptors is unknown. Sequenced sample: CD4+ T cells from PBMCs, cultured in vitro. All receptors come from a human donor in good health. Each CDR3 is given with its conserved first and last residue. D genes are given only for firm matches. Size tells how often a clone was seen (once, few, many) or the class of an expanded clone, and some rows leave it out.

D,J,V,size,DNA,CDR3
-,TRBJ1-5,TRBV5-1,few,TGCGCCAGCAGTCAAGAAATTGGGCAGCCCCAGCATTTT,CASSQEIGQPQHF
TRBD1,TRBJ2-1,TRBV29-1,-,TGCAGCGTCGTCCCCGACAGGGACAATGAGCAGTTCTTC,CSVVPDRDNEQFF
-,TRBJ1-1,TRBV24-1,-,TGTGCCACCAGTGATTTGGTGTTTGTGGGCCTTGAAGCTTTCTTT,CATSDLVFVGLEAFF
TRBD1,TRBJ1-1,TRBV18,-,TGTGCCAGCTCCGGACAGGGTATGAACACTGAAGCTTTCTTT,CASSGQGMNTEAFF
TRBD1,TRBJ2-1,TRBV20-1,-,TGCAGTGCAAGTTACCTACAGGGGGCAGGAGAGCAGTTCTTC,CSASYLQGAGEQFF
-,TRBJ2-2,TRBV9,-,TGTGCCAGCAGAGCCGCAGGTGGCACCGGGGAGCTGTTTTTT,CASRAAGGTGELFF
-,TRBJ2-7,TRBV9,-,TGTGCCAGCAGCGTGGGAATGGGCTCCTACGAGCAGTACTTC,CASSVGMGSYEQYF
-,TRBJ2-4,TRBV11-3,few,TGTGCCAGCAGCTTAGTTCGAGACTCCCTTCAGTACTTC,CASSLVRDSLQYF
-,TRBJ1-1,TRBV30,-,TGTGCCTGGAGTGGGGACACTGAAGCTTTCTTT,CAWSGDTEAFF
-,TRBJ2-3,TRBV27,-,TGTGCCAGCAGTTTATCGGCGGGGCGGGATACGCAGTATTTT,CASSLSAGRDTQYF
-,TRBJ2-7,TRBV19,-,TGTGCCAGTAGTGACAACTACGAGCAGTACTTC,CASSDNYEQYF
TRBD2,TRBJ2-7,TRBV7-9,once,TGTGCCAGCTCCCGGGAGACTAGCGTTTGGGGCGAGCAGTACTTC,CASSRETSVWGEQYF
TRBD1,TRBJ2-1,TRBV2,-,TGTGCCAGCCGCGGGACAGGGGGACACAATGAGCAGTTCTTC,CASRGTGGHNEQFF
-,TRBJ2-2,TRBV25-1,-,TGTGCCAGCAGTCTGGTAGACAGAGACACCGGGGAGCTGTTTTTT,CASSLVDRDTGELFF
-,TRBJ2-5,TRBV24-1,-,TGTGCCACCAGTGATTTGACAGTAGGGGAGACCCAGTACTTC,CATSDLTVGETQYF
TRBD1,TRBJ1-4,TRBV29-1,few,TGCAGCGTTCTGCCGGGACAGTCTAATGAAAAACTGTTTTTT,CSVLPGQSNEKLFF
-,TRBJ2-7,TRBV5-1,-,TGCGCCAGCAGCTTCTCTACAGGGAGCTCCTACGAGCAGTACTTC,CASSFSTGSSYEQYF
TRBD1,TRBJ2-7,TRBV7-6,-,TGTGCCAGCAGCCAAGGGACAGGGAATTTCTACGAGCAGTACTTC,CASSQGTGNFYEQYF
-,TRBJ2-1,TRBV5-4,-,TGTGCCAGCAGCTCGGACAGCAATGAGCAGTTCTTC,CASSSDSNEQFF
TRBD1,TRBJ1-5,TRBV5-6,-,TGTGCCAGCAGCCTCGACAGGGGGACCCAGCATTTT,CASSLDRGTQHF
-,TRBJ1-4,TRBV28,-,TGTGCCAGCAGTTGGTTTAGTAATGAAAAACTGTTTTTT,CASSWFSNEKLFF
TRBD1,TRBJ1-5,TRBV19,few,TGTGCCAGTAGTCCACGACAGGGAGGAAGCAATCAGCCCCAGCATTTT,CASSPRQGGSNQPQHF
-,TRBJ2-3,TRBV30,-,TGTGCCTGGAGTCATGCAGGGGACCGCACAGATACGCAGTATTTT,CAWSHAGDRTDTQYF
-,TRBJ1-1,TRBV5-5,once,TGTGCCAGCAGCGCCGGTGTACGCGATGAAGCTTTCTTT,CASSAGVRDEAFF
-,TRBJ1-5,TRBV6-5,-,TGTGCCAGCAGTTACGCGGCAGGGAGACAGCCCCAGCATTTT,CASSYAAGRQPQHF
TRBD2,TRBJ2-7,TRBV10-3,-,TGTGCCATCAGTGTTACTAGCGGAAGCTACGAGCAGTACTTC,CAISVTSGSYEQYF
TRBD1,TRBJ2-7,TRBV10-1,once,TGCGCCAGCAGTACCGGGACAGGGGGTGGTTACGAGCAGTACTTC,CASSTGTGGGYEQYF
-,TRBJ2-7,TRBV19,-,TGTGCCAGTAGTATAGATTGGGGCAGGGCCGGCGAGCAGTACTTC,CASSIDWGRAGEQYF
-,TRBJ2-3,TRBV9,once,TGTGCCAGCAGCGTAGTTGGCGATACGCAGTATTTT,CASSVVGDTQYF
TRBD2,TRBJ2-3,TRBV18,-,TGTGCCAGCTCACCCCAGACTAGCGGGAGACTAGTCACAGATACGCAGTATTTT,CASSPQTSGRLVTDTQYF
-,TRBJ1-2,TRBV19,-,TGTGCCAGCGATTACAGGAGTTCCTCTAACTATGGCTACACCTTC,CASDYRSSSNYGYTF
-,TRBJ1-4,TRBV30,-,TGTGCCTGGATCCCCCTCTCGTTCGGGCATGGAGCAACTAATGAAAAACTGTTTTTT,CAWIPLSFGHGATNEKLFF
-,TRBJ2-5,TRBV24-1,-,TGTGCCACCAGTGATTTTCCAGGGATGGAGACCCAGTACTTC,CATSDFPGMETQYF
TRBD1,TRBJ2-3,TRBV5-1,-,TGCGCCAGCAGCACAGGACAGGGTAGCACAGATACGCAGTATTTT,CASSTGQGSTDTQYF
TRBD1,TRBJ2-5,TRBV11-3,-,TGTGCCAGCAGCTCGGGACAGAGGCAAGAGACCCAGTACTTC,CASSSGQRQETQYF
TRBD2,TRBJ2-5,TRBV2,once,TGTGCCAGCAGTGATGGACTAGCGGGCGAGACCCAGTACTTC,CASSDGLAGETQYF
-,TRBJ1-5,TRBV2,few,TGTGCCAGCAGAGAAGCACAGGGAATTCAGCCCCAGCATTTT,CASREAQGIQPQHF
-,TRBJ2-7,TRBV6-5,-,TGTGCCAGCAGTTACTCGTTCACAGCGAAAGAGCAGTACTTC,CASSYSFTAKEQYF
-,TRBJ1-1,TRBV11-3,few,TGTGCCAGCAAGAGCGCCGGGTCCACTGAAGCTTTCTTT,CASKSAGSTEAFF
TRBD1,TRBJ2-7,TRBV6-5,-,TGTGCCAGCAGTTACTTCCTCCCGGGACAGGGGAACGAGCAGTACTTC,CASSYFLPGQGNEQYF
-,TRBJ2-5,TRBV13,-,TGTGCCAGCAGCTCCTATGGATTTAGGGAGACCCAGTACTTC,CASSSYGFRETQYF
TRBD1,TRBJ1-6,TRBV28,-,TGTGCCAGCACCGAGACAGGGTTCAATTCACCCCTCCACTTT,CASTETGFNSPLHF
-,TRBJ2-2,TRBV19,-,TGTGCCAGTATGCGCCATGCGGGGTCCGGGGAGCTGTTTTTT,CASMRHAGSGELFF